These 16 T cell receptor beta chains were all obtained from the same sample, sequenced in a study of blood T cell repertoires in COVID-19. Assay used: immunoSEQ multiplex PCR; TCRdb lists only in-frame clones, some missing. Among 230,000 or so clones listed, about 88% were seen once. The sequenced sample was peripheral blood. These receptors were taken from a woman aged 40-49 years who had recovered from COVID-19.

This clone was recorded only once. J is TRBJ1-2 and V is TRBV19, with TRBD1 matching over 8 bases. The ends lost 5 bases at V and 0 bases at J; junction bases unmatched: 5. Per germline, CDR1 LNHDA and CDR2 SQIVND (reference sequence). The CDR3 runs 15 residues. CDR3 loop: CASSLRDRSNYGYTF. The CDR3 nucleotides read TGTGCCAGTAGTTTGAGGGACAGGTCTAACTATGGCTACACCTTC.

The rearrangement links TRBV19 to TRBJ2-2; 7 positions match TRBD1. CDR3 length: 15 residues. The V segment lost 1 base and the J segment 3 bases; nucleotides outside the gene matches: 2. Germline V gene lookup returns CDR1 LNHDA and CDR2 SQIVND (reference sequence). The CDR3 DNA sequence: TGTGCCAGTAGTATAGCCGGGACAGACACCGGGGAGCTGTTTTTT. This translates into CASSIAGTDTGELFF. Drawing the rest from reference TRBV19 and TRBJ2-2, the complete variable domain is DGGITQSPKYLFRKEGQNVTLSCEQNLNHDAMYWYRQDPGQGLRLIYYSQIVNDFQKGDIAEGYSVSREKKESFPLTVTSAQKNPTAFYLCASSIAGTDTGELFFGEGSRLTVL.

This clone was observed a few times. The V gene is TRBV6-2 or TRBV6-3, the J gene TRBJ1-2; the match to TRBD1 covers 7 bases. With V trimmed by 0 bases and J by 8 bases, 6 bases remained unmatched. CDR3 size: 14 residues. Germline V gene sequence: CDR1 MNHEY, CDR2 SVGEGT. CDR3 region: CASSYSPGGGGYTF. In nucleotides, the CDR3 is TGTGCCAGCAGTTACTCTCCAGGGGGTGGCGGCTACACCTTC.

The chain recombines TRBV10-2 with TRBJ1-6; D possibly corresponds to TRBD1 (6 bases). With 7 bases removed from V and 6 bases from J, the gap between germline ends came to 13 bases. The CDR3 spans 14 residues. From germline, CDR1 is WSHSY and CDR2 SAAADI. The CDR3 sequence is CASTGQSPNSPLHF. The CDR3 DNA follows: TGCGCCAGCACCGGACAGTCCCCTAATTCACCCCTCCACTTT.

The chain employs TRBV5-1 and TRBJ2-5; 11 bases are a match to TRBD2. Trimming cost V 0 bases and J 4 bases; bases outside gene matches: 2. Germline V gene data show CDR1 as SGHRS and CDR2 as YFSETQ. This CDR3 spans 15 amino acids. CDR3 region: CASSLGGTSGETQYF. In nucleotides, the CDR3 is TGCGCCAGCAGCTTGGGGGGGACTAGCGGAGAGACCCAGTACTTC.

The gene calls are TRBV21-1 and TRBJ1-4; the table's D call TRBD1 went unverified against the DNA. TRBV21-1 is listed as a pseudogene. The CDR3 is 15 amino acids. CDR3 sequence: CASSKQGLVGEKLFF. CDR3 in DNA: TGTGCCAGCAGCAAACAGGGGCTGGTGGGTGAAAAACTGTTTTTT.

J is TRBJ2-7 and V is TRBV4-1; D not certain. The CDR3 runs to 13 residues. Trimming cost V 4 bases and J 6 bases, with 13 bases left between them. Germline V CDR1 and CDR2: MGHRA, YSYEKL. DNA of the CDR3: TGCGCCAGCAGCCCGGTAACTCGGAGCGAGCAGTACTTC. Translated, it gives CASSPVTRSEQYF.

About this clone: This sample includes further DNA sequences coding for the same CDR3. The gene calls are TRBV9 and TRBJ2-1; 7 bases map to TRBD2. This CDR3 contains 15 residues. V was pared by 3 bases and J by 4 bases, with 7 bases of the junction left unmatched. The germline CDR1 and CDR2 sequences are SGDLS and YYNGEE. The CDR3 here is CASSATSGTYNEQFF. The CDR3 DNA sequence: TGTGCCAGCAGCGCAACAAGCGGGACTTACAATGAGCAGTTCTTC.

This chain joins TRBV24-1 and TRBJ2-1, with 16 nucleotides matching TRBD2. Germline loops: CDR1 KGHDR, CDR2 SFDVKD. This CDR3 is 16 amino acids long. The V and J ends lost 3 bases and 6 bases, in that order; junction bases with no gene match: 1. The CDR3: CATSDGTSGGANEQFF. The CDR3 bases are TGTGCCACCAGTGATGGGACTAGCGGGGGGGCCAATGAGCAGTTCTTC.

This clone appeared once. The chain joins TRBV10-2 to TRBJ2-1, with D possibly matching TRBD1 (5 bases). Trimming took off 10 bases at V and 5 bases at J, with 12 bases between the two ends. The CDR3 is 12 amino acids. Germline-derived CDR1 and CDR2 are WSHSY and SAAADI. CDR3 protein: CATSQGHNEQFF. The DNA of the CDR3 is TGCGCCACCTCTCAGGGTCACAATGAGCAGTTCTTC.

The CDR3, as DNA: TGCGCCAGCCGAGGGGGCGTGGCGAACACCGGGGAGCTGTTTTTT. It yields the protein CASRGGVANTGELFF. The V gene is TRBV5-1, the J gene TRBJ2-2, with TRBD1 matching 7 bases. Trimming took 7 bases from V and 0 from J; bases not matched to a gene: 6. Germline loops: CDR1 SGHRS, CDR2 YFSETQ. CDR3 length equals 15 residues. Based on the CDR3 plus reference TRBV5-1 and TRBJ2-2, the full variable domain is KAGVTQTPRYLIKTRGQQVTLSCSPISGHRSVSWYQQTPGQGLQFLFEYFSETQRNKGNFPGRFSGRQFSNSRSEMNVSTLELGDSALYLCASRGGVANTGELFFGEGSRLTVL.

The CDR3 reads CASSLTQDRLGFF. In DNA form, the CDR3 reads TGTGCCAGCAGCTTAACCCAAGACAGGTTGGGGTTTTTT. The chain has TRBV7-9 and TRBJ2-2, with D possibly being TRBD1 (6 bases). The V gene lost 2 bases and the J gene lost 16 bases, with 17 bases spanning the gap. This CDR3 has 13 residues. Looked up from germline, CDR1 is SEHNR and CDR2 is FQNEAQ (reference sequence).

The rearrangement links TRBV24-1 to TRBJ2-2, with TRBD1 matching 11 bases. The V gene's germline CDR1 is KGHDR and CDR2 SFDVKD. J gave up 1 base and V 3 bases, and 6 bases lay outside the gene matches. The length of the CDR3 is 18 residues. The CDR3 coding sequence is TGTGCCACCAGTGATCGGACAGGGGGCCCTGGGAACACCGGGGAGCTGTTTTTT. It is translated as CATSDRTGGPGNTGELFF.

The rearrangement joins TRBV12-3 or TRBV12-4 to TRBJ1-2; D gene unclear. With 6 bases removed from V and 2 bases from J, the gap between germline ends came to 10 bases. This CDR3 comprises 13 residues. The CDR3 loop is CASSPNTNYGYTF. The CDR3 DNA is TGTGCCAGCAGCCCAAACACCAACTATGGCTACACCTTC.

The genes are TRBV14 and TRBJ2-7; TRBD2 agrees at 9 bases. The CDR3 runs to 13 residues. V was clipped by 5 bases and J by 9 bases; unmatched bases: 8. Per germline, CDR1 SGHDN and CDR2 FVKESK. CDR3 nucleotides: TGTGCCAGCAGCACGGGACTAGCCGAGGCGCAGTACGTC. Translated: CASSTGLAEAQYV.

This rearrangement joins TRBV10-3 to TRBJ1-4, with D possibly TRBD1 on 5 matching bases. Germline V gives CDR1 ENHRY, CDR2 SYGVKD. This CDR3 has 14 residues. Trimming removed 9 bases at V and 10 bases at J, with 21 bases between. For the CDR3, the DNA is TGTGCCATAAATCAGGGCGGGGCCAAAGGAAAACTGTTTTTT. Translated, it gives CAINQGGAKGKLFF.